This T cell receptor beta chain comes out of a study of CD8 T cells in Susac syndrome. CD8+ and CD4+ T cells from blood underwent TCR beta sequencing, which was carried out in a high-throughput format. TEMRA cells were FACS-enriched, unlike CD8+ and CD4+ T cells, which were negatively isolated. This CDR3 comprises 15 residues. Trimming cost V 3 bases and J 6 bases; bases outside gene matches: 7. CDR1 and CDR2 (germline): SGDLS, YYNGEE. cDNA came from about 0.51 to 1 ug RNA primed by random hexamers. TCR beta CDR3 was amplified by immunoSEQ multiplex PCR. This amplification extended across 54 Vbeta and 13 Jbeta segments. TCRdb used MiXCR to reprocess the immunoSEQ multiplex PCR reads, holding one entry per CDR3 protein. Among some 450,000 distinct CDR3 sequences, 75% to 90% were seen once, and the ten largest hold roughly 0.11%.

Sequencing input: CD8+ T cells from PBMCs. V and J are TRBV9 and TRBJ2-3, with TRBD1 identical over 10 bases. The clonotype comes from a human donor with multiple sclerosis. CDR3 DNA: TGTGCCAGCAGCGGGGGACAGGGGTCATCGGATACGCAGTATTTT. Its translation is CASSGGQGSSDTQYF.